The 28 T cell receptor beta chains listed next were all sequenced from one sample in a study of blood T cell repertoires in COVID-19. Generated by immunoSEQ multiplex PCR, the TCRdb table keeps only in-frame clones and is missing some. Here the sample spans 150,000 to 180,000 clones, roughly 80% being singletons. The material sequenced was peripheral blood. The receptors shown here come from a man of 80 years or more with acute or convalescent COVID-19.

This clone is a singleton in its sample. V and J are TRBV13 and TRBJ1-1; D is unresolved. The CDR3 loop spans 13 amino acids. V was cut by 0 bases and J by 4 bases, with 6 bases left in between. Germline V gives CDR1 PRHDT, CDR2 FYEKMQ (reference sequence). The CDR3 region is CASSLGRSTEAFF. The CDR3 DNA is TGTGCCAGCAGCTTAGGACGGAGCACTGAAGCTTTCTTT.

CDR3 protein: CASREQGANTEAFF. CDR3 nucleotide sequence: TGCGCCAGCAGGGAGCAGGGGGCAAATACTGAAGCTTTCTTT. The V and J genes are TRBV5-1 and TRBJ1-1; 8 nucleotides agree with TRBD1. The length of the CDR3 is 14 residues. The J segment lost 5 bases and the V segment lost 5 bases, leaving 8 bases of the junction unmatched. Germline CDR1 SGHRS, CDR2 YFSETQ.

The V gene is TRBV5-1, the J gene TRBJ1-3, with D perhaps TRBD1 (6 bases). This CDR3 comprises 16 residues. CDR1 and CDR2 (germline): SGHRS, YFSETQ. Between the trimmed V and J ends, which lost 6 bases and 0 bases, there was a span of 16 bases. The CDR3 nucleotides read TGCGCCAGCAACACCCTTAGAGGGGGCTCTGGAAACACCATATATTTT. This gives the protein CASNTLRGGSGNTIYF.

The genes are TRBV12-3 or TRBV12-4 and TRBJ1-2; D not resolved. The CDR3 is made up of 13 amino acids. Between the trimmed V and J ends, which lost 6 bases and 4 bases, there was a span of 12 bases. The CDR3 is CASSLPEGYGYTF. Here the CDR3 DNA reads TGTGCCAGCAGCCTACCTGAGGGCTATGGCTACACCTTC.

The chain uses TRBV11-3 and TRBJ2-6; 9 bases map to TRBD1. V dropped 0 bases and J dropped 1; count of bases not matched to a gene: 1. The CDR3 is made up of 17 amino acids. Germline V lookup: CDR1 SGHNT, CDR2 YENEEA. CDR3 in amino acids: CASSLEQGASGANVLTF. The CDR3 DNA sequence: TGTGCCAGCAGCTTAGAACAGGGGGCTTCTGGGGCCAACGTCCTGACTTTC. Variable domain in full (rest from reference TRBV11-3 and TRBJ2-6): EAGVVQSPRYKIIEKKQPVAFWCNPISGHNTLYWYLQNLGQGPELLIRYENEEAVDDSQLPKDRFSAERLKGVDSTLKIQPAELGDSAVYLCASSLEQGASGANVLTFGAGSRLTVL.

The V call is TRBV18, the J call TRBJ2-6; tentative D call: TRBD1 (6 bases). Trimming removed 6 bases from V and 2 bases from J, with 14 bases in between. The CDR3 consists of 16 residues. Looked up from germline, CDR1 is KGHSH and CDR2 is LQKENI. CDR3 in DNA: TGTGCCAGCTCGGCCGGGACACCACCTGGGGCCAACGTCCTGACTTTC. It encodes CASSAGTPPGANVLTF.

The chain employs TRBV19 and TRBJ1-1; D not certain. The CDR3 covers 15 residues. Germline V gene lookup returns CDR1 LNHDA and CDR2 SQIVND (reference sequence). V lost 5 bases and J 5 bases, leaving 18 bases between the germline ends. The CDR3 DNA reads TGTGCCAGTAGTGGGATGGAGGCGCTTGGGACTGAAGCTTTCTTT. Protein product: CASSGMEALGTEAFF.

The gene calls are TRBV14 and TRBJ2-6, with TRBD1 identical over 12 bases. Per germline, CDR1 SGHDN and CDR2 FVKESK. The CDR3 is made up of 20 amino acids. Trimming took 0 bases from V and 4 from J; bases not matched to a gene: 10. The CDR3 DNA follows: TGTGCCAGCAGCCAAGATCTCAGGGGACAGGGGGCATCAGGGGCCAACGTCCTGACTTTC. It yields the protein CASSQDLRGQGASGANVLTF.

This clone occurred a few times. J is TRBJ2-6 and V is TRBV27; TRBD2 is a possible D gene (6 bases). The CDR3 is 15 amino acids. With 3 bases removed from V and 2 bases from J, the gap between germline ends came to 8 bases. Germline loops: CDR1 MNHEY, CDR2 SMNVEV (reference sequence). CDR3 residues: CASSFGGTGANVLTF. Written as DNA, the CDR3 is TGTGCCAGCAGTTTCGGGGGAACTGGGGCCAACGTCCTGACTTTC.

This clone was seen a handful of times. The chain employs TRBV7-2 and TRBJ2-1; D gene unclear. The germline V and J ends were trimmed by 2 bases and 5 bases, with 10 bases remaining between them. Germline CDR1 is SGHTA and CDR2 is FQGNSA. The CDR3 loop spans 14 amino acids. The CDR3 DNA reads TGTGCCAGCAGCTTACAAACAACGAACAATGAGCAGTTCTTC. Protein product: CASSLQTTNNEQFF. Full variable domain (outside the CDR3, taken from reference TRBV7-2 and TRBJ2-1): GAGVSQSPSNKVTEKGKDVELRCDPISGHTALYWYRQSLGQGLEFLIYFQGNSAPDKSGLPSDRFSAERTGGSVSTLTIQRTQQEDSAVYLCASSLQTTNNEQFFGPGTRLTVL.

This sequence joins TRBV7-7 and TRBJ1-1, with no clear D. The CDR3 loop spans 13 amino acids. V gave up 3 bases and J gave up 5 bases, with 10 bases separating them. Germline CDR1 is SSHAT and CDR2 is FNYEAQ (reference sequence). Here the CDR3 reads CASSLTEMTEAFF. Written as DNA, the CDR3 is TGTGCCAGCAGCTTGACGGAGATGACTGAAGCTTTCTTT.

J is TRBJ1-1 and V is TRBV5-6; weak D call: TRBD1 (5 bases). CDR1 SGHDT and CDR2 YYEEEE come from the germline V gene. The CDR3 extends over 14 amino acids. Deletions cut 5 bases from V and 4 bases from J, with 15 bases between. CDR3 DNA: TGTGCCAGCAGGCGAACGGGGGGAGGCACTGAAGCTTTCTTT. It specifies CASRRTGGGTEAFF.

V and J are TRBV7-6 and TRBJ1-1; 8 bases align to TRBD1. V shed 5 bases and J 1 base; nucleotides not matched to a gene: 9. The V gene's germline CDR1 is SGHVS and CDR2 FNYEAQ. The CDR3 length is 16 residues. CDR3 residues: CASSPNLDRANTEAFF. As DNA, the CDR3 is TGTGCCAGCAGCCCCAATTTGGACAGGGCGAACACTGAAGCTTTCTTT.

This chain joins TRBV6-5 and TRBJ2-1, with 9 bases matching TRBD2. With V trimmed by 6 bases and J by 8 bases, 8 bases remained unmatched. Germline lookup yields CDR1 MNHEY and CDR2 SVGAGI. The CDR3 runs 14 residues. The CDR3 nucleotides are TGTGCCAGCAGCGCGGGGGGGCCCAGCGATGAGCAGTTCTTC. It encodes CASSAGGPSDEQFF.

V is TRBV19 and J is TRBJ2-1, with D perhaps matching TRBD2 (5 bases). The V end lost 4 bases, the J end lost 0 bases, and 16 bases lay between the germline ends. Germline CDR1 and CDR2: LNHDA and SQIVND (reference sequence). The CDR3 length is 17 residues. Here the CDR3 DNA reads TGTGCCAGTAGTACCTCCGGGATGTCGATCTCCTACAATGAGCAGTTCTTC. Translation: CASSTSGMSISYNEQFF.

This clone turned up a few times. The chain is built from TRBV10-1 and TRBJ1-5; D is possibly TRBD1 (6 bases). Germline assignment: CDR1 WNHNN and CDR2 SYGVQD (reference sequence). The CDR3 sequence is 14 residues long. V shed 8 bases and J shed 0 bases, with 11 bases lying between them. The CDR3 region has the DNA TGCGCCAGCCTGGGACACCTTAGCAATCAGCCCCAGCATTTT. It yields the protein CASLGHLSNQPQHF.

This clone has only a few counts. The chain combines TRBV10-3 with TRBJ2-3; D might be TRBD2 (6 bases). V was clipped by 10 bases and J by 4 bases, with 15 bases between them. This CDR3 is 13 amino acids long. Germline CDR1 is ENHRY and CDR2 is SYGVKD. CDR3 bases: TGTGCCACGCGGGGCCGGCGCGCAGATACGCAGTATTTT. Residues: CATRGRRADTQYF.

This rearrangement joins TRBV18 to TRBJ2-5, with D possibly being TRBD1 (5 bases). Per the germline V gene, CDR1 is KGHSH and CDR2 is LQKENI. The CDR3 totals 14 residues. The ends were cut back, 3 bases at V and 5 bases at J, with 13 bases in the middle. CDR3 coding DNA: TGTGCCAGCTCACCTGGCCAGGGTTACGAGACCCAGTACTTC. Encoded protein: CASSPGQGYETQYF.

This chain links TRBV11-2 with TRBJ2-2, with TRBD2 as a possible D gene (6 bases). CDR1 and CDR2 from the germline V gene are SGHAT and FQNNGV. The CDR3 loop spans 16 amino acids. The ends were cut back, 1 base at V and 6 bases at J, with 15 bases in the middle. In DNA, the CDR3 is TGTGCCAGCAGCTTAGTGTTCGGAGGGAGCGCCGGGGAGCTGTTTTTT. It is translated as CASSLVFGGSAGELFF.

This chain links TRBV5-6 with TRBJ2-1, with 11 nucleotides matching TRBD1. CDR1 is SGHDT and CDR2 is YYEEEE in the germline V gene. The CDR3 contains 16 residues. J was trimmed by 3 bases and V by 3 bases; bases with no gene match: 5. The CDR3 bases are TGTGCCAGCAGCTACCCCGGGACAGGGGGCTACAATGAGCAGTTCTTC. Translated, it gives CASSYPGTGGYNEQFF.

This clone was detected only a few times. CDR3 protein: CASNAGEPGELFF. In nucleotides, the CDR3 is TGTGCCAGCAATGCTGGGGAGCCCGGGGAGCTGTTTTTT. The chain recombines TRBV2 with TRBJ2-2, with D perhaps matching TRBD2 (5 bases). V gave up 7 bases and J gave up 6 bases, with 12 bases separating them. The CDR3 has 13 amino acids. Germline V gene data show CDR1 as SNHLY and CDR2 as FYNNEI.

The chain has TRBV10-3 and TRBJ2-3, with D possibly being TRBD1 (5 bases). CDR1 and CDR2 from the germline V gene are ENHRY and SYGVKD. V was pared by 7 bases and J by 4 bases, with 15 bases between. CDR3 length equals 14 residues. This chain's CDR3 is CAIMGMAQADTQYF. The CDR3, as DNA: TGTGCCATCATGGGCATGGCACAGGCAGATACGCAGTATTTT.

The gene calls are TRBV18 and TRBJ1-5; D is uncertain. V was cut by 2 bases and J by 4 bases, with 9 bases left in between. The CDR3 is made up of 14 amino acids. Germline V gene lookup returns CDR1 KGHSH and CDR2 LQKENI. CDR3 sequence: CASSPGQPNQPQHF. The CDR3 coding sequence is TGTGCCAGCTCACCAGGGCAGCCTAATCAGCCCCAGCATTTT.

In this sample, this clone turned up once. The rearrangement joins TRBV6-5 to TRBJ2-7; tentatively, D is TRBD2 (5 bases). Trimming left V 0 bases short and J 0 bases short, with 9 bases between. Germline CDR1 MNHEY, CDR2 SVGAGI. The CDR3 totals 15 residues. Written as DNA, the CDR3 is TGTGCCAGCAGTTACTCGCCGGGATACTCCTACGAGCAGTACTTC. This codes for CASSYSPGYSYEQYF.

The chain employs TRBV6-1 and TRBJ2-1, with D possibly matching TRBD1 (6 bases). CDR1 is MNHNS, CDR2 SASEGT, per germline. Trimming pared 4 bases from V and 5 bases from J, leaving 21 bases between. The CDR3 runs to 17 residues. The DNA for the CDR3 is TGTGCCAGCAGTGGCTTGAGAGGGGGTAGTCGCAACAATGAGCAGTTCTTC. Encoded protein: CASSGLRGGSRNNEQFF.

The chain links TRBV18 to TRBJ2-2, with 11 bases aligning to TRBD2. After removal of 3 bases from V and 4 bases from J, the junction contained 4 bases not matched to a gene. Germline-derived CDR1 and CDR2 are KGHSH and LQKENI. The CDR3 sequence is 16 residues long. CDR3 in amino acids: CASSPPGLAVTGELFF. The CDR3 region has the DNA TGTGCCAGCTCACCTCCGGGACTAGCGGTCACCGGGGAGCTGTTTTTT.

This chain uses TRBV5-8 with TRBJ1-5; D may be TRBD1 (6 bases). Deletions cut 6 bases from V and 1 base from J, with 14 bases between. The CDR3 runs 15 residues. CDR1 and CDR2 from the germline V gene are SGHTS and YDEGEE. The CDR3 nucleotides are TGTGCCAGCATCAAACAGGGAGGGAGCAATCAGCCCCAGCATTTT. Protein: CASIKQGGSNQPQHF.

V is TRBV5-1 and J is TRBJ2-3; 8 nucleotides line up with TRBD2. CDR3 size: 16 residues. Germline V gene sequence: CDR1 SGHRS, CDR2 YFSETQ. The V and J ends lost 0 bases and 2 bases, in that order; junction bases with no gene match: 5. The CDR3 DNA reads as TGCGCCAGCAGCTTGGTCGGTAGCGGGGCCACAGATACGCAGTATTTT. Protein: CASSLVGSGATDTQYF.